This is a list of T cell receptor beta chains from one sample in a study of cytomegalovirus exposure and HLA in healthy donors. Produced via immunoSEQ multiplex PCR; TCRdb's table is partial and in-frame only. This table holds roughly 200,000 clones, about 81% found once. The sample comprised PBMCs. The receptor source for this set is a woman in her twenties or thirties in good health and CMV-seronegative. The CDR3 runs from the conserved cysteine through the conserved F or W. A D gene is named only where the DNA matches it firmly. Only some rows state a clone size, as once, few, many or a class for expanded clones.

J	V	size	D	DNA	CDR3
TRBJ1-1	TRBV5-4	.	.	TGTGCCAGCAGCTTAGGGGGGGTGAACACTGAAGCTTTCTTT	CASSLGGVNTEAFF
TRBJ1-1	TRBV7-9	once	.	TGTGCCAGCAGCTTAAGAATGGCGGGGGCGGCTGAAGCTTTCTTT	CASSLRMAGAAEAFF
TRBJ2-7	TRBV11-1	.	.	TGTGCCAGCAGCGGGCGTCTCCGGACGGAGGGCTCCTACGAGCAGTACTTC	CASSGRLRTEGSYEQYF
TRBJ2-1	TRBV25-1	.	TRBD2	TGTGCCAGCAGACCCACCGGAGGCGGGAGGAGCTACAATGAGCAGTTCTTC	CASRPTGGGRSYNEQFF
TRBJ2-2	TRBV7-2	many	.	TGTGCCAGCAGCCGCCGACTCATGAACACCGGGGAGCTGTTTTTT	CASSRRLMNTGELFF
TRBJ2-1	TRBV5-4	.	.	TGTGCCAGCAGCTTGGTTGCGTCATACAATGAGCAGTTCTTC	CASSLVASYNEQFF
TRBJ2-7	TRBV7-2	.	.	TGTGCCAGCAGCTTAGGACTTCCAAACGAGCAGTACTTC	CASSLGLPNEQYF
TRBJ2-5	TRBV5-1	.	TRBD2	TGCGCCAGCAGCTTGAAACTAGCGGGGACACAAGAGACCCAGTACTTC	CASSLKLAGTQETQYF
TRBJ1-1	TRBV13	.	.	TGTGCCAGCAGCTTAGAAGGCGGGAGGGCTGAAGCTTTCTTT	CASSLEGGRAEAFF
TRBJ2-1	TRBV29-1	once	.	TGCAGCGTTGTTTTCGGGAGAGGCAATGAGCAGTTCTTC	CSVVFGRGNEQFF
TRBJ2-7	TRBV10-3	once	TRBD1	TGTGCCATCAGTGGGGACAGGGCCCTTAGCTCCTACGAGCAGTACTTC	CAISGDRALSSYEQYF
TRBJ1-2	TRBV6-5	.	TRBD1	TGTGCCAGCAGTCGGGACAGTGGCTATGGCTACACCTTC	CASSRDSGYGYTF
TRBJ1-6	TRBV7-9	.	.	TGTGCCAGCAGCTTAGTGATCGGGTATGATTCACCCCTCCACTTT	CASSLVIGYDSPLHF
TRBJ1-3	TRBV7-6	.	.	TGTGCCAGCAGCTTAAGGGGGGGAGCGAACACCATATATTTT	CASSLRGGANTIYF
TRBJ1-1	TRBV6-6	.	.	TGTGCCAGCAGATCATCGGCTCCGGGGGGTTACACTGAAGCTTTCTTT	CASRSSAPGGYTEAFF